The source of this T cell receptor beta chain is a study of cytomegalovirus exposure and HLA in healthy donors. PCR used 60 Vbeta primers and 13 Jbeta primers. TCRdb's copy holds only in-frame clones and misses some; the assay was immunoSEQ multiplex PCR. The sample includes 85,000 to 120,000 clones, about 75% of them seen just once. V shed 5 bases and J 1 base; nucleotides not matched to a gene: 3. This CDR3 is built from 14 residues. CDR1 is MNHEY, CDR2 SVGAGI, per germline. Sequencing was performed on PBMCs. V gene TRBV6-5 combines with J gene TRBJ1-2; 8 nucleotides align to TRBD1. This TCR was recovered from a male donor in good health and CMV-seropositive. DNA of the CDR3: TGTGCCAGCAGTCGGACAGGGCGTAACTATGGCTACACCTTC. This translates into CASSRTGRNYGYTF.